This TCR beta chain originates from a study of T cell responses to AZD1222 COVID-19 vaccine. Clones were sequenced by immunoSEQ multiplex PCR, and TCRdb holds only the in-frame ones, with some missing. Among over 110,000 clones listed, more than 80% were seen once. This clone was picked up a small number of times. Germline V gene data show CDR1 as SGHTA and CDR2 as FQGNSA. Trimming took off 4 bases at V and 11 bases at J, with 14 bases between the two ends. This CDR3 contains 12 residues. Material: peripheral blood, obtained on day 0 of AZD1222 vaccination. This receptor was identified in an adult in good health. This sequence joins TRBV7-2 and TRBJ1-1; unclear D gene. This chain's CDR3 is CASSSVSYGAFF. CDR3 nucleotides: TGTGCCAGCAGCTCGGTATCATATGGTGCTTTCTTT.